This is a list of T cell receptor beta chains from one sample in a study of blood T cell repertoires in COVID-19. The method was immunoSEQ multiplex PCR; TCRdb's version includes in-frame clones alone and lacks a portion of them. This table has roughly 59,000 clones, around 80% appearing once. Sequencing was carried out using peripheral blood. These receptors all stem from a human donor in a cohort sampled during active COVID-19. Both conserved end residues are part of each CDR3. The D gene is left open where the match is weak. Clone size is shown for a subset of rows, as once, few, many or a class of expanded clone.

14,TRBJ2-3,NA,TRBV11-1,NA,TGTGCCAGCAAGGACAACCCCTTCACAGATACGCAGTATTTT,CASKDNPFTDTQYF
13,TRBJ1-2,NA,TRBV9,TRBD1,TGTGCCAGCAGACCTGGGACAGGGAATGGCTACACCTTC,CASRPGTGNGYTF
15,TRBJ1-2,NA,TRBV3-1/TRBV3-2,NA,TGTGCCAGCAGCTATCCGGGACACAAGGGCTATGGCTACACCTTC,CASSYPGHKGYGYTF
14,TRBJ1-2,NA,TRBV18,TRBD1,TGTGCCAGCTCCCGGGACAGGGCCAGCTATGGCTACACCTTC,CASSRDRASYGYTF
11,TRBJ1-2,NA,TRBV20-1,NA,TGCAGTGCTAGAGTGGTTGGCGGCTACACCTTC,CSARVVGGYTF
13,TRBJ2-5,NA,TRBV2,NA,TGTGCCAGCAATACAGGTATCCAAGAGACCCAGTACTTC,CASNTGIQETQYF
12,TRBJ2-5,NA,TRBV2,NA,TGTGCCAGCAGTACAGATCAAGAGACCCAGTACTTC,CASSTDQETQYF
17,TRBJ2-3,NA,TRBV5-1,NA,TGCGCCAGCAGCTTGCTTTTGGAGGCAGGGGTAGCAGATACGCAGTATTTT,CASSLLLEAGVADTQYF
14,TRBJ2-7,NA,TRBV18,NA,TGTGCCAGCTCACCACAGCGAGAGTTGGACGAGCAGTACTTC,CASSPQRELDEQYF
13,TRBJ1-1,NA,TRBV3-1/TRBV3-2,NA,TGTGCCAGCAGCCAAGTTACTTCCACTGAAGCTTTCTTT,CASSQVTSTEAFF
15,TRBJ2-4,NA,TRBV1,NA,TGCACCAGCATTCACAGAACCTTAGCCAAAAACATTCAGTACTTC,CTSIHRTLAKNIQYF
15,TRBJ2-4,NA,TRBV5-8,NA,TGTGCCAGCAGCTTGGGGGGAGGAGGCAAAAACATTCAGTACTTC,CASSLGGGGKNIQYF
15,TRBJ2-1,NA,TRBV7-9,TRBD2,TGTGCCAGCAGCTTAGCGGGGACTAGCGGCAATGAGCAGTTCTTC,CASSLAGTSGNEQFF
14,TRBJ1-1,NA,TRBV19,NA,TGTGCCAGTAGTCCCCGGGAGGTCAGAACTGAAGCTTTCTTT,CASSPREVRTEAFF
14,TRBJ2-7,NA,TRBV5-1,TRBD1,TGCGCCAGCAGCCTCCCGACAGGGTTCCACGAGCAGTACTTC,CASSLPTGFHEQYF
14,TRBJ2-5,few,TRBV19,TRBD2,TGTGCCAGTAGTAGAAGCGGGGGAAAAGAGACCCAGTACTTC,CASSRSGGKETQYF
16,TRBJ1-2,few,TRBV4-2,NA,TGTGCCAGCAGCCCGCAGCGGGAAAGAGGTAACTATGGCTACACCTTC,CASSPQRERGNYGYTF
15,TRBJ2-3,NA,TRBV30,TRBD2,TGTGCCTGGAGTCCATTAGCGGGGCTCACAGATACGCAGTATTTT,CAWSPLAGLTDTQYF
14,TRBJ2-3,NA,TRBV19,NA,TGTGCCAGTAGTATTCGAGCTAGCACAGATACGCAGTATTTT,CASSIRASTDTQYF
15,TRBJ1-2,few,TRBV6-4,NA,TGTGCCAGCAGTGACTCGAACAGACTAGGATCTGGCTACACCTTC,CASSDSNRLGSGYTF
14,TRBJ2-5,NA,TRBV2,NA,TGTGCCAGCAGCCCCCTCCGGAGGATGGAGACCCAGTACTTC,CASSPLRRMETQYF
13,TRBJ1-6,NA,TRBV2,NA,TGTGCCAGCAGAGCAGACGGGAATTCACCCCTCCACTTT,CASRADGNSPLHF
16,TRBJ2-1,NA,TRBV5-1,TRBD2,TGCGCCAGCAGTTCACTTAGCGGGGGAGCCTACAATGAGCAGTTCTTC,CASSSLSGGAYNEQFF
14,TRBJ2-2,NA,TRBV18,TRBD2,TGTGCCAGCTCCGAGGCGGGGGTCACCGGGGAGCTGTTTTTT,CASSEAGVTGELFF
14,TRBJ2-2,NA,TRBV10-2,NA,TGCGCCAGCATAGCCCGTGCTAACACCGGGGAGCTGTTTTTT,CASIARANTGELFF
15,TRBJ1-4,NA,TRBV5-1,NA,TGCGCCAGCAGCTTGTTGGGCGTTACTAATGAAAAACTGTTTTTT,CASSLLGVTNEKLFF
15,TRBJ2-7,NA,TRBV2,TRBD2,TGTGCCAGCAGTGAAGAAAGCGGGAGAGCCCACGAGCAGTACTTC,CASSEESGRAHEQYF
14,TRBJ2-7,NA,TRBV10-3,TRBD1,TGTGCCATCAGTGAGGGACAGGGGGCCGACGAGCAGTACTTC,CAISEGQGADEQYF
15,TRBJ1-2,once,TRBV2,NA,TGTGCCAGCAGTGAGTGGCAGGAGGCTAACTATGGCTACACCTTC,CASSEWQEANYGYTF
13,TRBJ2-5,NA,TRBV5-4,TRBD1,TGTGCCATCGGGACAGGGGGCCAAGAGACCCAGTACTTC,CAIGTGGQETQYF
14,TRBJ2-4,NA,TRBV29-1,NA,TGCAGCGTTGCCGGCGGGGCCTATGAAAACATTCAGTACTTC,CSVAGGAYENIQYF
14,TRBJ2-1,NA,TRBV5-1,NA,TGCGCCAGCAGCTTAACAGCAGGGGTCGATGAGCAGTTCTTC,CASSLTAGVDEQFF
15,TRBJ1-6,NA,TRBV30,TRBD1,TGTGCCTGGAGTGTACGGGGACAGACTTATTCACCCCTCCACTTT,CAWSVRGQTYSPLHF
13,TRBJ1-1,NA,TRBV19,TRBD1,TGTGCCAGTAGTGCAGACAGGGGGAACGAAGCTTTCTTT,CASSADRGNEAFF
15,TRBJ2-5,NA,TRBV9,NA,TGTGCCAGCAGCGTAGGGGCGGCGGGACAAGAGACCCAGTACTTC,CASSVGAAGQETQYF
15,TRBJ1-1,NA,TRBV5-1,TRBD1,TGCGCCAGCAGCTTGTTACAGGGGTTGGGCACTGAAGCTTTCTTT,CASSLLQGLGTEAFF
16,TRBJ1-1,NA,TRBV18,NA,TGTGCCAGCTCACCACCCCGACAGTCTTTGAACACTGAAGCTTTCTTT,CASSPPRQSLNTEAFF
13,TRBJ1-2,NA,TRBV7-9,NA,TGTGCCAGCAGCTTGAACAGTGACTATGGCTACACCTTC,CASSLNSDYGYTF
15,TRBJ1-5,NA,TRBV2,NA,TGTGCCAGCAGCGAGACAGCCCTAAAAAATCAGCCCCAGCATTTT,CASSETALKNQPQHF
13,TRBJ2-3,NA,TRBV29-1,NA,TGCAGCGTACGGGGGACTAGCACAGATACGCAGTATTTT,CSVRGTSTDTQYF
17,TRBJ2-2,NA,TRBV10-1,TRBD2,TGCGCCAGCAGTGAGCGACTAGCGGGGGGGCACACCGGGGAGCTGTTTTTT,CASSERLAGGHTGELFF
17,TRBJ1-5,NA,TRBV6-1,NA,TGTGCCAGCAGTGAATTTGGGCGGGGGGGGAGCAATCAGCCCCAGCATTTT,CASSEFGRGGSNQPQHF
14,TRBJ1-3,NA,TRBV10-2,NA,TGCGCCAGCACGGAGACAGGCTCTGGAAACACCATATATTTT,CASTETGSGNTIYF
13,TRBJ2-7,NA,TRBV29-1,TRBD1,TGCAGCGTCCTACCGGGACAGGGGGCCGAGCAGTACTTC,CSVLPGQGAEQYF